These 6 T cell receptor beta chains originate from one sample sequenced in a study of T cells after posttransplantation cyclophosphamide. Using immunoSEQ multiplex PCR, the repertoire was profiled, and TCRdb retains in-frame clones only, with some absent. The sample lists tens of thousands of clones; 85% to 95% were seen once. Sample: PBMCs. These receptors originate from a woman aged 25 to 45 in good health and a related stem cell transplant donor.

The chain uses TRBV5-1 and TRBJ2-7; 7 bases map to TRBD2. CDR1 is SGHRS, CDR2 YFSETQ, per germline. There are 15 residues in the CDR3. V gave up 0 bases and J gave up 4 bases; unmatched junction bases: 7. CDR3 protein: CASSLDGRDGYEQYF. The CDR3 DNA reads TGCGCCAGCAGCTTGGATGGGAGGGACGGTTACGAGCAGTACTTC.

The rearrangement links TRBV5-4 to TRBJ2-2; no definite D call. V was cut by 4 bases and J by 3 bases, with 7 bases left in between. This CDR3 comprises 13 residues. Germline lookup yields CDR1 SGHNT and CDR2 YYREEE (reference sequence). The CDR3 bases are TGTGCCAGCAGCCCCGTGTACACCGGGGAGCTGTTTTTT. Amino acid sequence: CASSPVYTGELFF.

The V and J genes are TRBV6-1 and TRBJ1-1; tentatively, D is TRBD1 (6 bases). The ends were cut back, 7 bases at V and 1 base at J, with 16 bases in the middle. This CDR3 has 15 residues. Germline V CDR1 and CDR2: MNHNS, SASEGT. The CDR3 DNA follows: TGTGCCAGCATTTGGAGTGGGGGCGCGAACACTGAAGCTTTCTTT. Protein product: CASIWSGGANTEAFF.

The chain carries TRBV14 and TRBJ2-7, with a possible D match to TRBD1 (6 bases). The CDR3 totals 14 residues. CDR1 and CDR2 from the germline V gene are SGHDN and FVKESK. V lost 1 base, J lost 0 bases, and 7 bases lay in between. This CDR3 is CASSQGDNSYEQYF. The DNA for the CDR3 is TGTGCCAGCAGCCAAGGGGACAACTCCTACGAGCAGTACTTC.

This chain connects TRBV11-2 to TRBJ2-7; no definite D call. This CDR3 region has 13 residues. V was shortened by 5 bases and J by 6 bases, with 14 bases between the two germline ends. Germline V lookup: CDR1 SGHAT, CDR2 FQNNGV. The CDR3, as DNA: TGTGCCAGCAGCCTAGTAGGGCGCCCCGAGCAGTACTTC. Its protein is CASSLVGRPEQYF.

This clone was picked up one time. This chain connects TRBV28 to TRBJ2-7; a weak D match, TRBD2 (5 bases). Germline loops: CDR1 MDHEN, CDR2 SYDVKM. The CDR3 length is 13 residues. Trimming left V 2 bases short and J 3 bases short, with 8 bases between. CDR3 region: CASSLPGNYEQYF. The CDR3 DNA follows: TGTGCCAGCAGTTTACCGGGAAACTACGAGCAGTACTTC.